The 18 T cell receptor beta chains reported below all come from one sample, sequenced in a study of CD8 T cells in ankylosing spondylitis. TCRdb processed the 5' RACE reads anew with MiXCR; each CDR3 protein has one entry. The sample yields some 840,000 distinct CDR3 sequences, around 11% seen once. Study-wide findings and caveats: Characteristic of ankylosing spondylitis blood, it appeared, was a TCR beta motif comprising roughly 8 highly homologous variants.

For these TCRs, the target antigens are not known. The sample taken for sequencing was blood, either unsorted or a sorted T cell fraction (not recorded which). These receptors were obtained from a male donor with ankylosing spondylitis.

The CDR3 DNA sequence: TGTGCCAGCAGCTTACCCCTCTACAATGAGCAGTTCTTC. This gives the protein CASSLPLYNEQFF. The chain combines TRBV11-2 with TRBJ2-1; D remains ambiguous. Germline loops: CDR1 SGHAT, CDR2 FQNNGV. The germline V and J ends were trimmed by 2 bases and 3 bases, with 5 bases remaining between them. The CDR3 is 13 amino acids.

V and J are TRBV29-1 and TRBJ1-5; no clear D. Germline CDR1 and CDR2: SQVTM and ANQGSEA. The V gene lost 6 bases and the J gene lost 6 bases, with 18 bases spanning the gap. This CDR3 region has 14 residues. The CDR3 nucleotides are TGCAGCGTGCGGGGTCATGGGGTAGGTCAGCCCCAGCATTTT. It encodes CSVRGHGVGQPQHF. Supplemented by reference TRBV29-1 and TRBJ1-5, the full variable domain reads SAVISQKPSRDICQRGTSLTIQCQVDSQVTMMFWYRQQPGQSLTLIATANQGSEATYESGFVIDKFPISRPNLTFSTLTVSNMSPEDSSIYLCSVRGHGVGQPQHFGDGTRLSIL.

The J gene is TRBJ2-1, the V gene TRBV21-1. TRBV21-1 is a recognized pseudogene. The CDR3 extends over 11 amino acids. CDR3 loop: CASSHSREQFF. CDR3 in DNA: TGTGCCAGCAGCCACTCTAGGGAGCAGTTCTTC.

The chain has TRBV20-1 and TRBJ2-5, with 11 bases identical to TRBD1. Germline loops: CDR1 DFQATT, CDR2 SNEGSKA (reference sequence). CDR3 length equals 16 residues. V lost 6 bases to trimming and J lost 4 bases; unmatched junction nucleotides: 13. The CDR3 loop reads CSAYAGTGGDAETQYF. The CDR3 DNA reads as TGCAGTGCGTACGCCGGGACAGGGGGGGACGCAGAGACCCAGTACTTC.

The V call is TRBV7-9, the J call TRBJ1-1; 7 bases agree with TRBD1. The ends lost 5 bases at V and 10 bases at J; junction bases unmatched: 7. The CDR3 totals 12 residues. Germline V gene lookup returns CDR1 SEHNR and CDR2 FQNEAQ (reference sequence). CDR3 sequence reads: CASSRQGGAAFF. The CDR3 nucleotides are TGTGCCAGCAGCCGACAGGGAGGGGCAGCTTTCTTT. Full variable domain (remainder filled in from reference TRBV7-9 and TRBJ1-1): DTGVSQNPRHKITKRGQNVTFRCDPISEHNRLYWYRQTLGQGPEFLTYFQNEAQLEKSRLLSDRFSAERPKGSFSTLEIQRTEQGDSAMYLCASSRQGGAAFFGQGTRLTVV.

The J gene is TRBJ2-3, the V gene TRBV27, with unresolved D. The V end was cut by 2 bases, the J end by 5 bases, with 11 bases between. The CDR3 consists of 14 residues. The V gene's germline CDR1 is MNHEY and CDR2 SMNVEV (reference sequence). The CDR3 protein is CASSLIGPQDTQYF. The CDR3 nucleotides read TGTGCCAGCAGTTTAATTGGGCCCCAAGATACGCAGTATTTT.

The chain employs TRBV9 and TRBJ2-1; no firm D call. V was pared by 3 bases and J by 10 bases, with 20 bases between. CDR3 length: 15 residues. Looked up from germline, CDR1 is SGDLS and CDR2 is YYNGEE. The CDR3 sequence is CASSADPSGGEEQFF. CDR3 bases: TGTGCCAGCAGCGCGGACCCTTCAGGTGGGGAAGAGCAGTTCTTC.

The chain couples TRBV20-1 to TRBJ1-1; 7 positions match TRBD1. Unmatched junction bases numbered 11, after V lost 6 bases and J lost 4 bases. Germline values: CDR1 DFQATT, CDR2 SNEGSKA (reference sequence). This CDR3 contains 14 residues. As DNA, the CDR3 is TGCAGTGCCCCCCCCAACAGGGGATTCACTGAAGCTTTCTTT. This translates into CSAPPNRGFTEAFF.

This clonotype has at least ten counts. The genes are TRBV7-2 and TRBJ1-2, with 7 bases matching TRBD1. V shed 4 bases and J 2 bases; nucleotides not matched to a gene: 7. Germline V lookup: CDR1 SGHTA, CDR2 FQGNSA. The CDR3 is made up of 15 amino acids. CDR3 nucleotides: TGTGCCAGCAGCTACACGGACAGGCTAAACTATGGCTACACCTTC. It translates to CASSYTDRLNYGYTF.

This clonotype turned up a few times. This rearrangement joins TRBV6-2 or TRBV6-3 to TRBJ2-7; a weak D match, TRBD2 (5 bases). Trimming left V 5 bases short and J 7 bases short, with 18 bases between. This CDR3 has 14 residues. CDR1 and CDR2 (germline): MNHEY, SVGEGT. DNA of the CDR3: TGTGCCAGCAGTATGCCGGGGTGGTACGGTGAGCAGTACTTC. This translates into CASSMPGWYGEQYF.

This clonotype was seen a few times. This chain joins TRBV20-1 and TRBJ2-1; 16 positions match TRBD2. The CDR3 contains 16 residues. V lost 4 bases to trimming and J lost 12 bases; unmatched junction nucleotides: 12. Germline CDR1 DFQATT, CDR2 SNEGSKA (reference sequence). The DNA for the CDR3 is TGCAGTGCTACCGTCGCCGGGACTAGCGGGGGGGCCGGGCAGTTCTTC. It is translated as CSATVAGTSGGAGQFF.

The V and J genes are TRBV7-2 and TRBJ2-3; D call uncertain. The CDR3 is 14 amino acids. Germline lookup yields CDR1 SGHTA and CDR2 FQGNSA. Trimming took 1 base from V and 5 from J, leaving 10 bases between them. The CDR3 spells CASSLVGAIDTQYF. The CDR3 nucleotides read TGTGCCAGCAGCTTAGTTGGAGCGATAGATACGCAGTATTTT.

The sample holds a few counts of this clonotype. The V gene is TRBV12-3 or TRBV12-4, the J gene TRBJ2-2; tentatively, D is TRBD2 (5 bases). The CDR3 totals 13 residues. Trimming took off 5 bases at V and 7 bases at J, with 11 bases between the two ends. The CDR3 DNA is TGTGCCAGCAGTGGAGGTCATCTCGGGGAGCTGTTTTTT. Its translation is CASSGGHLGELFF.

The chain employs TRBV5-1 and TRBJ2-7; D is perhaps TRBD2 (5 bases). This CDR3 spans 13 amino acids. The V end lost 3 bases, the J end lost 7 bases, and 14 bases lay between the germline ends. CDR1 is SGHRS and CDR2 is YFSETQ in the germline V gene. This chain's CDR3 is CASSYEITGEQYF. The CDR3 nucleotides read TGCGCCAGCAGCTATGAAATCACGGGGGAGCAGTACTTC. Drawing the rest from reference TRBV5-1 and TRBJ2-7, the complete variable domain is KAGVTQTPRYLIKTRGQQVTLSCSPISGHRSVSWYQQTPGQGLQFLFEYFSETQRNKGNFPGRFSGRQFSNSRSEMNVSTLELGDSALYLCASSYEITGEQYFGPGTRLTVT.

This clonotype has just a few counts. J is TRBJ1-1 and V is TRBV2; D unclear. This CDR3 has 11 residues. V was trimmed by 6 bases and J by 6 bases, leaving 8 bases between them. Germline V gene sequence: CDR1 SNHLY, CDR2 FYNNEI. CDR3 sequence (DNA): TGTGCCAGCAGCCAGACTCCTGAAGCTTTCTTT. It specifies CASSQTPEAFF.

The rearrangement joins TRBV5-6 to TRBJ2-3, with 8 bases fitting TRBD2. V gave up 0 bases and J gave up 2 bases; unmatched junction bases: 2. The germline V gene encodes CDR1 SGHDT and CDR2 YYEEEE. The CDR3 runs 15 residues. The CDR3 nucleotides read TGTGCCAGCAGCTTGGGACTAGCGTTCACAGATACGCAGTATTTT. Residues: CASSLGLAFTDTQYF.

Written as DNA, the CDR3 is TGCAGTGCTAGAAGTCACGCAGGGAACTACGAGCAGTACTTC. It encodes CSARSHAGNYEQYF. The genes are TRBV20-1 and TRBJ2-7, with a weak D call TRBD1 (5 bases). The CDR3 covers 14 residues. The germline CDR1 and CDR2 sequences are DFQATT and SNEGSKA (reference sequence). V was cut by 2 bases and J by 3 bases, with 14 bases left in between.

The chain joins TRBV12-5 to TRBJ2-1, with 9 bases identical to TRBD2. Germline CDR1 and CDR2: LGHNT and FRNRAP. The CDR3 spans 16 residues. Losses at the gene ends were 0 bases for V and 7 bases for J; bases not matched to a gene: 7. CDR3 residues: CASGLVGGRAVNEQFF. Here the CDR3 DNA reads TGTGCTAGTGGTTTGGTAGGCGGGAGGGCCGTTAATGAGCAGTTCTTC.